This T cell receptor (beta chain) was sequenced in a study of cytomegalovirus exposure and HLA in healthy donors. This CDR3 is built from 13 residues. Trimming removed 3 bases from V and 5 bases from J; junction bases left unmatched: 3. The germline V gene encodes CDR1 SQVTM and CDR2 ANQGSEA. Study-wide results and caveats: The majority of TCR sequences were rare, yet some public TCRs appeared in many donors. Reportedly, cytomegalovirus status was diagnosed with high sensitivity and specificity.

With regard to this clone: The antigen is undetermined. Additional DNA sequences in this sample encode the identical CDR3.

With 60 Vbeta and 13 Jbeta primers, the PCR was carried out. Using immunoSEQ multiplex PCR, the repertoire was profiled, and TCRdb retains in-frame clones only, with some absent. Among approximately 110,000 clones listed, around 75% were seen once. Source material: PBMCs. J is TRBJ2-2 and V is TRBV29-1, with 7 bases that match TRBD2. The clonotype comes from a young woman in good health and CMV-seronegative. CDR3 residues: CSVEGGLTGELFF. The CDR3 nucleotides are TGCAGCGTTGAGGGAGGGTTAACCGGGGAGCTGTTTTTT.